The clone carrying this T cell receptor (beta chain) was counted between two and nine times. A TCRbeta library incorporating unique molecular identifiers was prepared. TCRdb analysed the PCR reads with MiXCR anew, one entry per CDR3 protein. The sample lists roughly 150,000 distinct CDR3 sequences; over 8.5% were seen once. This entry belongs to a study of T-cell reconstitution after alpha-beta-depleted transplantation in children. This CDR3 contains 15 residues. Germline loops: CDR1 MNHEY, CDR2 SMNVEV (reference sequence). V gave up 4 bases and J gave up 5 bases, with 18 bases separating them. The sample consisted of PBMCs, taken before TCRalphabeta/CD19-depleted stem cell transplant. J is TRBJ2-7 and V is TRBV27, with D possibly TRBD2 on 5 matching bases. The clonotype comes from a boy aged 2-9 years with acute myeloid leukemia, due to receive a stem cell transplant. The DNA of the CDR3 is TGTGCCAGCAGTTCTCTCCCCACCGGGGTCGACGAGCAGTACTTC. Amino acid sequence: CASSSLPTGVDEQYF.